Included here is one T cell receptor (beta chain) sequence, with context. Its antigen is not identified. Looked up from germline, CDR1 is MNHEY and CDR2 is SVGEGT. V trimming: 4 bases; J trimming: 7 bases; junction bases outside the gene matches: 8. This CDR3 region has 14 residues. The data are from a study of T cell repertoires in cytomegalovirus infection. TCRdb re-called the reads through MiXCR, storing one row per CDR3 protein. Here the sample spans about 770,000 distinct CDR3 sequences, about 29% being singletons. The chain couples TRBV6-2 or TRBV6-3 to TRBJ1-1; 8 positions agree with TRBD1. The source is a human donor in good health (CMV status not recorded). Some clones in this sample may be carry-over from other donors' samples. Sequenced material: cultured CD8+ T cells from PBMCs, taken from culture after CMV antigen stimulation. The CDR3 coding sequence is TGTGCCAGCAGTTCCCCGACAGGGGTGGGTGAAGCTTTCTTT. Encoded protein: CASSSPTGVGEAFF.